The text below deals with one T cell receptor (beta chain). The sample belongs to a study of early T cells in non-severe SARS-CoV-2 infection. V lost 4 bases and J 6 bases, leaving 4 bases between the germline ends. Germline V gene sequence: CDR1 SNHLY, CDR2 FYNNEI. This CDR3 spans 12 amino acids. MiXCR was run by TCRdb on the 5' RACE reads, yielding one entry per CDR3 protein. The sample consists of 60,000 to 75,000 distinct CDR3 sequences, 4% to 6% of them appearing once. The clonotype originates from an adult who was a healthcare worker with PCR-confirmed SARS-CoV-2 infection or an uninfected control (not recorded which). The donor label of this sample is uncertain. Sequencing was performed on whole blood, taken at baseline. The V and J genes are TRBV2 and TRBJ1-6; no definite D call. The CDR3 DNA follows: TGTGCCAGCAGTGTCGTTAATTCACCCCTCCACTTT. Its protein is CASSVVNSPLHF.